This TCR beta chain was identified in a study of blood T cell repertoires in COVID-19. In the study overall: COVID-19 samples, acute and convalescent, were from the United States, Italy and Spain.

The study assigned cohorts using participant-reported clinical history. Cohort 3 donors counted as recovered after two negative PCRs, clearance, or resolved symptoms. The CDR3 spans 15 residues. Per germline, CDR1 MNHEY and CDR2 SVGAGI. The V end was cut by 4 bases, the J end by 1 base, with 8 bases between. Authors' processing steps: Scientists estimated how many nucleated cells there were by amplifying reference gene primers. Assay: immunoSEQ multiplex PCR; the TCRdb copy retains only in-frame clones and omits some. V, J and clone size reflect that table, while D and trimming were determined from the DNA. The sample shows a few hundred thousand clones, approximately 89% of them seen only once.

Sequencing used PBMCs or T cells enriched from blood (not recorded which). The source is a woman in her thirties or forties who had recovered from COVID-19. The chain recombines TRBV6-5 with TRBJ2-6, with unresolved D. CDR3 region: CASSWAESGANVLTF. The CDR3 region has the DNA TGTGCCAGCAGTTGGGCAGAGTCTGGGGCCAACGTCCTGACTTTC.